The present T cell receptor (beta chain) was sequenced within a study of cytomegalovirus exposure and HLA in healthy donors. Regarding the study as a whole: A list of around 150 TCR beta chains associated with cytomegalovirus was given. Many donors shared some public TCRs, even though most TCR sequences were rare. In vitro data verified a few CMV-associated chains as specific for CMV antigens. A classifier reportedly called cytomegalovirus status with high sensitivity and specificity.

The V end was cut by 0 bases, the J end by 5 bases, with 11 bases between. The CDR3 is made up of 13 amino acids. CDR1 is GTSNPN, CDR2 SVGIG, per germline (reference sequence). Remarks on this clone: What it binds is unknown.

The assay was immunoSEQ multiplex PCR, and TCRdb's table has in-frame clones only and misses some. The repertoire holds about 150,000 clones, with 86% as singletons. The receptor was isolated from a human donor in good health. The specimen was PBMCs. The chain uses TRBV30 and TRBJ2-7, with D maybe TRBD2 (6 bases). This CDR3 reads CAWSVQLADEQYF. CDR3 in DNA: TGTGCCTGGAGTGTACAACTAGCCGACGAGCAGTACTTC.